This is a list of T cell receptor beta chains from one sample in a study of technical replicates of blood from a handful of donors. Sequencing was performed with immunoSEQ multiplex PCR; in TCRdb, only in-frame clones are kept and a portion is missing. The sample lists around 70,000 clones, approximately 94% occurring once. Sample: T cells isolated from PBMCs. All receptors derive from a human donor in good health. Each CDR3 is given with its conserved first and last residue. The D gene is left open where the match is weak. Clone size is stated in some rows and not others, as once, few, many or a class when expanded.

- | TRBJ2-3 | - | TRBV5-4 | CASRIASSRSTDTQYF | TGTGCCAGCAGAATTGCGTCTAGCCGGAGCACAGATACGCAGTATTTT
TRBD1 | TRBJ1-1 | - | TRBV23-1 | CASSQQPGQGSEAFF | TGCGCCAGCAGTCAACAACCGGGACAGGGCTCTGAAGCTTTCTTT
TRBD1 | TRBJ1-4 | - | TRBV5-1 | CASSPMTGGSSTLNEKLFF | TGCGCCAGCAGCCCGATGACAGGGGGCTCATCTACCCTTAATGAAAAACTGTTTTTT
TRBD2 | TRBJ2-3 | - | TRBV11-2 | CASSRSGSTDTQYF | TGTGCCAGCAGCCGTAGCGGGAGCACAGATACGCAGTATTTT
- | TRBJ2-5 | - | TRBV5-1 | CASSLVAGFETQYF | TGCGCCAGCAGCTTGGTAGCAGGGTTTGAGACCCAGTACTTC
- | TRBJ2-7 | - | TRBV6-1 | CASRKGGAYEQYF | TGTGCCAGCAGGAAAGGGGGGGCCTACGAGCAGTATTTC
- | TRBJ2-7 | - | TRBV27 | CASSPRQGYEQYF | TGTGCCAGCAGTCCCCGTCAGGGCTACGAGCAGTACTTC
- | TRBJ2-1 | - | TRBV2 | CASSDQPASSYNEQFF | TGTGCCAGCAGTGATCAACCAGCTAGCTCCTACAATGAGCAGTTCTTC
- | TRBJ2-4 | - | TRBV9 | CASSVAPNSGDIQYF | TGTGCCAGCAGCGTAGCCCCTAATTCAGGGGACATTCAGTACTTC
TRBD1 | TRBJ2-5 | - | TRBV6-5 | CASSPGTAKETQYF | TGTGCCAGCAGCCCCGGGACAGCCAAAGAGACCCAGTACTTC
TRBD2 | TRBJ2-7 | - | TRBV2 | CASSKREGLHEQYF | TGTGCCAGCAGTAAACGGGAGGGCCTCCACGAGCAGTACTTC
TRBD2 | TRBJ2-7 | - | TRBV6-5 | CAAGLGGSSYEQYF | TGTGCCGCGGGACTAGGAGGGAGTTCCTACGAGCAGTACTTC
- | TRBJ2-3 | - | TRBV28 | CASKAEISTDTQYF | TGTGCCAGCAAGGCGGAGATAAGCACAGATACGCAGTATTTT
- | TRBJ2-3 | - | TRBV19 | CASSIGVTDTQYF | TGTGCCAGTAGTATCGGTGTCACAGATACGCAGTATTTT
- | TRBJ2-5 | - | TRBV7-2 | CASSSGQIQETQYF | TGTGCCAGCAGCTCCGGACAGATTCAAGAGACCCAGTACTTC
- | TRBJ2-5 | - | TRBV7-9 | CASSLPLEETQYF | TGTGCCAGCAGCTTACCACTGGAAGAGACCCAGTACTTC
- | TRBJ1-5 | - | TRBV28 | CASSLYSSNQPQHF | TGTGCCAGCAGTTTATATAGTAGCAATCAGCCCCAGCATTTT
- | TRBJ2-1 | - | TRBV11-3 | CASSLGVSGWQFF | TGTGCCAGCAGCTTAGGGGTCAGCGGGTGGCAGTTCTTC
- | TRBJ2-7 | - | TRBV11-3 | CASSSRTSYEQYF | TGTGCCAGCAGCTCCAGGACATCCTACGAGCAGTACTTC
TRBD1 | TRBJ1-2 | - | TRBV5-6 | CASSYPGQGLCSF | TGTGCCAGCAGCTATCCGGGACAGGGTTTGTGCTCCTTC
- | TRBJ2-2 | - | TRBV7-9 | CASRLGGELFF | TGTGCCAGTCGACTTGGCGGGGAGCTGTTTTTT
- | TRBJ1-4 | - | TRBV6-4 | CASSQYQGTNEKLFF | TGTGCCAGCAGTCAATATCAGGGAACTAATGAAAAACTGTTTTTT
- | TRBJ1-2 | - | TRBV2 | CALLGSYGYTF | TGTGCCCTTCTAGGCTCATATGGCTACACCTTC
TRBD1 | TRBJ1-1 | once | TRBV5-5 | CASSPGSDRANTEAFF | TGTGCCAGCAGCCCTGGGTCGGACAGGGCGAACACTGAAGCTTTCTTT
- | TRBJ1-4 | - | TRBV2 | CASSEVSREEKLFF | TGTGCCAGCAGTGAAGTCAGCAGGGAAGAAAAACTGTTTTTT